The T cell receptor (beta chain) under discussion was sequenced for a study of blood T cell repertoires in COVID-19. Study overall: There were acute and convalescent COVID-19 samples, and they came from the United States, Italy and Spain.

The V and J ends lost 4 bases and 8 bases respectively, with 10 bases between them. The CDR3 contains 12 residues. Source study methods: Amplification from reference gene primers served as the basis for estimated nucleated cell counts. Data came from immunoSEQ multiplex PCR; TCRdb stores just in-frame clones and leaves some out. D and trimming come from the DNA, and the V and J calls and clone size come from that table. The table lists hundreds of thousands of clones, nearly 90% of them singletons. Specimen: PBMCs or T cells enriched from blood (not recorded which). The sequence came from a woman between 18 and 29 years old with acute COVID-19. The genes are TRBV12-3 or TRBV12-4 and TRBJ2-3; D remains ambiguous. The CDR3 spells CASSSPAGTQYF. In DNA, the CDR3 is TGTGCCAGCAGTTCACCCGCCGGTACGCAGTATTTT.